The 13 T cell receptor beta chains in this list originate from one sample, sequenced in a study of T cells in Graves' hyperthyroidism and ophthalmopathy. TCR beta CDR3 regions were amplified from RNA transcripts. First-round RT-PCR with HTBI primers amplified the TCR CDR3 region. TCRdb processed the multiplex PCR reads anew with MiXCR; each CDR3 protein has one entry. This sample yields about 260,000 distinct CDR3 sequences, of which about a sixth are seen a single time; around 26% belongs to the top ten. Sequencing was performed on blood. The origin of the receptors is a woman aged 18-35 years with Graves' ophthalmopathy.

The chain is built from TRBV7-9 and TRBJ2-5; 7 nucleotides line up with TRBD1. The CDR3 sequence is 14 residues long. V lost 3 bases to trimming and J lost 5 bases; unmatched junction nucleotides: 6. CDR1 and CDR2 from the germline V gene are SEHNR and FQNEAQ (reference sequence). DNA for the CDR3: TGTGCCAGCAGCTTCGAGGGGGCCGGGGAGACCCAGTACTTC. Translated, it gives CASSFEGAGETQYF.

This clonotype was recorded at least ten times. The rearrangement links TRBV18 to TRBJ2-3; 12 nucleotides match TRBD2. CDR1 and CDR2 (germline): KGHSH, LQKENI. V gave up 2 bases and J gave up 5 bases; unmatched junction bases: 14. CDR3 length equals 19 residues. The CDR3 protein is CASSPVSSGGASVKDTQYF. DNA for the CDR3: TGTGCCAGCTCACCAGTCTCTAGCGGGGGGGCGTCGGTCAAAGATACGCAGTATTTT.

This clonotype occurred many times. This chain links TRBV19 with TRBJ1-1; D is unresolved. The CDR3 is made up of 17 amino acids. The V end lost 3 bases, the J end lost 8 bases, and 25 bases lay between the germline ends. The germline CDR1 and CDR2 sequences are LNHDA and SQIVND (reference sequence). CDR3 DNA sequence: TGTGCCAGTAGTATGAACCCCCCTGGACTGCGGCCCTCGGAAGCTTTCTTT. The encoded protein is CASSMNPPGLRPSEAFF.

This clonotype has at least ten counts. V is TRBV20-1 and J is TRBJ2-7, with 11 bases matching TRBD2. Per germline, CDR1 DFQATT and CDR2 SNEGSKA (reference sequence). After removal of 0 bases from V and 7 bases from J, the junction contained 5 bases not matched to a gene. The CDR3 is 14 residues long. The CDR3 DNA follows: TGCAGTGCTAGAGAGGGTAGCGGGAGGGAGGAGCAGTACTTC. Translation: CSAREGSGREEQYF.

This clonotype was observed at least ten times. The rearrangement links TRBV6-2 or TRBV6-3 to TRBJ2-5; no reliable D call. Trimming cost V 0 bases and J 7 bases, with 6 bases left between them. The CDR3 spans 12 residues. Germline CDR1 is MNHEY and CDR2 is SVGEGT. CDR3 in amino acids: CASSYSVGTQYF. DNA for the CDR3: TGTGCCAGCAGTTACTCGGTCGGGACCCAGTACTTC.

This clonotype was observed at least ten times. The genes are TRBV19 and TRBJ1-4; possibly TRBD1 for D (5 bases). Per germline, CDR1 LNHDA and CDR2 SQIVND (reference sequence). The CDR3 loop spans 16 amino acids. V gave up 3 bases and J gave up 5 bases, with 16 bases separating them. CDR3 in amino acids: CASSIVSGGRNEKLFF. DNA of the CDR3: TGTGCCAGTAGTATTGTATCCGGGGGACGGAATGAAAAACTGTTTTTT.

This clonotype was counted only a few times. V gene TRBV30 combines with J gene TRBJ2-7; D not resolved. Germline CDR1 is GTSNPN and CDR2 is SVGIG (reference sequence). CDR3 length: 13 amino acids. V lost 0 bases and J 0 bases, leaving 6 bases between the germline ends. The CDR3 here is CAWSVLFSYEQYF. As DNA, the CDR3 is TGTGCCTGGAGTGTACTTTTCTCCTACGAGCAGTACTTC.

The genes are TRBV28 and TRBJ2-2; D call uncertain. V dropped 7 bases and J dropped 0 bases, with 6 bases sitting between them. The CDR3 loop spans 13 amino acids. The germline CDR1 and CDR2 sequences are MDHEN and SYDVKM. Here the CDR3 reads CASTGTNTGELFF. CDR3 DNA: TGTGCCAGCACTGGGACGAACACCGGGGAGCTGTTTTTT.

This clonotype came up many times. The rearrangement links TRBV11-3 to TRBJ1-1, with D perhaps matching TRBD1 (6 bases). Trimming left V 7 bases short and J 4 bases short, with 13 bases between. Germline CDR1 reads SGHNT; CDR2 reads YENEEA. The CDR3 is 13 residues long. CDR3 in DNA: TGTGCCAGCACTAAGGGGGGGACCACTGAAGCTTTCTTT. Translation: CASTKGGTTEAFF.

This clonotype was counted many times. The chain recombines TRBV6-1 with TRBJ1-5, with 8 bases matching TRBD1. V shed 2 bases and J 2 bases; nucleotides not matched to a gene: 8. This CDR3 comprises 17 residues. Germline values: CDR1 MNHNS, CDR2 SASEGT. CDR3 sequence (DNA): TGTGCCAGCAGTGAATTCACCGGACAGGGCGGCAATCAGCCCCAGCATTTT. This sequence encodes CASSEFTGQGGNQPQHF.

The chain combines TRBV6-1 with TRBJ1-4, with 8 bases aligning to TRBD1. This CDR3 comprises 15 residues. Germline V gene lookup returns CDR1 MNHNS and CDR2 SASEGT. J gave up 3 bases and V 7 bases, and 7 bases lay outside the gene matches. The CDR3 coding sequence is TGTGCCAGCAAGGAACCGGGACAGGCTAATGAAAAACTGTTTTTT. Translation gives CASKEPGQANEKLFF.

This clonotype was counted many times. The rearrangement joins TRBV6-2 or TRBV6-3 to TRBJ2-5; weak D call: TRBD2 (5 bases). The length of the CDR3 is 15 residues. Trimming cost V 7 bases and J 5 bases, with 20 bases left between them. The germline gives CDR1 MNHEY, CDR2 SVGEGT. CDR3 DNA sequence: TGTGCCAGCACCGCCGGACTCGGCAACTGGGAGACCCAGTACTTC. Translating it yields CASTAGLGNWETQYF.

Many counts were recorded for this clonotype. The chain links TRBV20-1 to TRBJ2-7; D could derive from TRBD1 or TRBD2 (6 bases each). CDR1 and CDR2 from the germline V gene are DFQATT and SNEGSKA (reference sequence). The CDR3 length is 14 residues. Between the trimmed V and J ends, which lost 6 bases and 0 bases, there was a span of 15 bases. CDR3 loop: CSAEGDSPSYEQYF. DNA for the CDR3: TGCAGTGCCGAGGGGGACTCCCCCTCCTACGAGCAGTACTTC.